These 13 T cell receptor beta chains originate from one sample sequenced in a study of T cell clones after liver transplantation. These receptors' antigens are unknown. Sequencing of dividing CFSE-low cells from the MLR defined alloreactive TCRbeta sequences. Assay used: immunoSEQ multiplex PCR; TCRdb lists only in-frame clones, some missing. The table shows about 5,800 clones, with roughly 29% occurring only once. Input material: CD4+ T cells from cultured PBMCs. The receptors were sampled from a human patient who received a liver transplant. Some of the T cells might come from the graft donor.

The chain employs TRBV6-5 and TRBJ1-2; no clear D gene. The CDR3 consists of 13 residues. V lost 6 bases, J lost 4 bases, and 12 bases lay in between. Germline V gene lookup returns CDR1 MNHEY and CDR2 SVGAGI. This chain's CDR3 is CASRMDFSYGYTF. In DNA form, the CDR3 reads TGTGCCAGCAGGATGGATTTCAGCTATGGCTACACCTTC.

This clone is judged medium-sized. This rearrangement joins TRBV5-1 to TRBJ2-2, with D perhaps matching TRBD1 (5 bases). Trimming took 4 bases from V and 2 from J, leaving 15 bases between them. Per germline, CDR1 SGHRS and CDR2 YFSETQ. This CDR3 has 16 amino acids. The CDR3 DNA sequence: TGCGCCAGCAGCGGCCGTCAGGGCGAAAACACCGGGGAGCTGTTTTTT. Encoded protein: CASSGRQGENTGELFF.

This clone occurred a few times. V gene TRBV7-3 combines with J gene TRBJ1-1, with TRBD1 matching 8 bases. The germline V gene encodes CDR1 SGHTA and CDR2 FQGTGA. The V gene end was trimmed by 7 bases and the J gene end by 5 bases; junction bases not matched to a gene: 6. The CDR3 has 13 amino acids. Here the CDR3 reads CASTQGAFTEAFF. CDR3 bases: TGTGCCAGCACTCAGGGGGCCTTTACTGAAGCTTTCTTT.

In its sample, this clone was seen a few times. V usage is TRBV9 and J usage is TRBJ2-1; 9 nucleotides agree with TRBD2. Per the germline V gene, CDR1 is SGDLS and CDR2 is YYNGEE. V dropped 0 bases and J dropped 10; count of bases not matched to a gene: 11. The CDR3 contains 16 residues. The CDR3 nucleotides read TGTGCCAGCAGCGTAGGAGATAGCGGGAGTTTTCGGGAGCAGTTCTTC. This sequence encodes CASSVGDSGSFREQFF.

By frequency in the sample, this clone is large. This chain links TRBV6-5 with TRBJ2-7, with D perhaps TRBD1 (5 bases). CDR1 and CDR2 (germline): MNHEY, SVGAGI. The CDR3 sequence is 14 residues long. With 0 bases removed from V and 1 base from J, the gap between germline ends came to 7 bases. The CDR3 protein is CASSYSRGSYEQYV. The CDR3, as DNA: TGTGCCAGCAGTTACTCTAGGGGTTCCTACGAGCAGTACGTC.

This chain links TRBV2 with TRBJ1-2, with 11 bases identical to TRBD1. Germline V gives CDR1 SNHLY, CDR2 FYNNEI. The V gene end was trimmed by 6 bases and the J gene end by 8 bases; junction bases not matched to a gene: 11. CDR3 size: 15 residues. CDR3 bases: TGTGCCAGCAGCCACGGGACAGGGGGGAGGGAGGGCTACACCTTC. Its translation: CASSHGTGGREGYTF.

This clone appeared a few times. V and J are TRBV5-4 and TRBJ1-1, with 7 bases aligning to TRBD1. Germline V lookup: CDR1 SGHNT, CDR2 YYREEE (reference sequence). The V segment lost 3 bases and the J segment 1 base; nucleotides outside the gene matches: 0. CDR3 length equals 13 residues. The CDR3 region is CASSWDRNTEAFF. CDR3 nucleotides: TGTGCCAGCAGCTGGGACAGGAACACTGAAGCTTTCTTT.

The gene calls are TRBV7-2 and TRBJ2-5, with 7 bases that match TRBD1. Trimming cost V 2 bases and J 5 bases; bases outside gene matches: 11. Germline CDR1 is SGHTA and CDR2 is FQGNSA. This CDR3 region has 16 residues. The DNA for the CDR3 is TGTGCCAGCAGCTTAATGGGAAGGGGGCATGGGGAGACCCAGTACTTC. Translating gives CASSLMGRGHGETQYF.

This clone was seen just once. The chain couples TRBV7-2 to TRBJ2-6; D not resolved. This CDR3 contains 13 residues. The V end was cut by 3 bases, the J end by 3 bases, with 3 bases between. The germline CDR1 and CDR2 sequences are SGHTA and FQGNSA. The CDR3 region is CASSFFGANVLTF. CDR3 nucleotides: TGTGCCAGCAGCTTTTTTGGGGCCAACGTCCTGACTTTC.

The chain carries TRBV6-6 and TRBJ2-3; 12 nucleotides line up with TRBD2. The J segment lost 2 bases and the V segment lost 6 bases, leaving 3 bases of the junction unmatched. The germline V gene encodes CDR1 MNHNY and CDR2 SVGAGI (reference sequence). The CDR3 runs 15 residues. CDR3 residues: CASRLAGGFTDTQYF. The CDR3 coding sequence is TGTGCCAGCAGACTAGCGGGAGGCTTCACAGATACGCAGTATTTT.

CDR3 loop: CAWKLSGVEQYF. The CDR3 bases are TGTGCCTGGAAATTGAGTGGGGTCGAGCAGTACTTC. The chain combines TRBV30 with TRBJ2-7; no definite D call. CDR1 GTSNPN and CDR2 SVGIG come from the germline V gene (reference sequence). V lost 4 bases and J lost 6, with 13 bases in between. The CDR3 runs 12 residues.

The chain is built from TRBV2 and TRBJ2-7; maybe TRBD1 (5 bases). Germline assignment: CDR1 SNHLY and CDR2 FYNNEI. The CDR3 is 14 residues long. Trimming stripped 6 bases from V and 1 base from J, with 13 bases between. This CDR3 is CASRMTVTSYEQYF. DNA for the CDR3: TGTGCCAGCAGGATGACAGTTACTTCCTACGAGCAGTACTTC.

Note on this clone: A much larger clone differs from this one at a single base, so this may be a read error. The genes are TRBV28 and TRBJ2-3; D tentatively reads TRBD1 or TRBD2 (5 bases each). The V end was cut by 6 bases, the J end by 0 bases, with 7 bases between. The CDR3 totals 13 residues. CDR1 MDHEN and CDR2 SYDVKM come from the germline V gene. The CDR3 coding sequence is TGTGCCAGCAGCCGGGACAGCACAGATACGCAGTATTTT. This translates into CASSRDSTDTQYF.